These 9 T cell receptor beta chains originate from one sample sequenced in a study of blood T cell repertoires in COVID-19. Measured with immunoSEQ multiplex PCR; TCRdb has only the in-frame clones, and not every one. Among roughly 300,000 clones listed, around 85% were seen once. The sample consisted of PBMCs or T cells enriched from blood (not recorded which). Receptors were obtained from a middle-aged woman with acute COVID-19.

The CDR3 sequence is CASSGTGGKNEKLFF. The CDR3 DNA reads as TGTGCCAGCAGCGGGACAGGGGGAAAAAATGAAAAACTGTTTTTT. J is TRBJ1-4 and V is TRBV9; TRBD1 matches 10 bases. This CDR3 spans 15 amino acids. CDR1 is SGDLS, CDR2 YYNGEE, per germline. After removal of 3 bases from V and 5 bases from J, the junction contained 4 bases not matched to a gene.

The chain links TRBV6-1 to TRBJ1-5; D unresolved. CDR1 and CDR2 from the germline V gene are MNHNS and SASEGT. The CDR3 consists of 11 residues. Trimming removed 2 bases at V and 11 bases at J, with 7 bases between. The CDR3 DNA reads as TGTGCCAGCAGTGAATACTTGTCCCAGCATTTT. Protein sequence: CASSEYLSQHF.

This clone came up a few times. The gene calls are TRBV18 and TRBJ1-3, with D tentatively TRBD1 (5 bases). This CDR3 comprises 16 residues. V lost 0 bases and J lost 3, with 12 bases in between. Germline values: CDR1 KGHSH, CDR2 LQKENI. The chain's CDR3 is CASSPPEQGVGNTIYF. CDR3 coding DNA: TGTGCCAGCTCACCACCGGAGCAGGGTGTTGGAAACACCATATATTTT. Supplemented by reference TRBV18 and TRBJ1-3, the full variable domain reads NAGVMQNPRHLVRRRGQEARLRCSPMKGHSHVYWYRQLPEEGLKFMVYLQKENIIDESGMPKERFSAEFPKEGPSILRIQQVVRGDSAAYFCASSPPEQGVGNTIYFGEGSWLTVV.

This clone has more than one count but fewer than ten. The J gene is TRBJ1-2, the V gene TRBV13; D is possibly TRBD1 (6 bases). Between the trimmed V and J ends, which lost 6 bases and 3 bases, there was a span of 20 bases. The CDR3 is 16 residues long. Germline CDR1 and CDR2: PRHDT and FYEKMQ (reference sequence). The CDR3 here is CASSQTKGVEDYGYTF. For the CDR3, the DNA is TGTGCCAGCAGTCAAACCAAGGGGGTAGAGGACTATGGCTACACCTTC.

The chain links TRBV19 to TRBJ1-6; D may be TRBD1 (6 bases). Germline CDR1 LNHDA, CDR2 SQIVND (reference sequence). Deletions cut 5 bases from V and 10 bases from J, with 9 bases between. This CDR3 is 12 amino acids long. CDR3 sequence reads: CASSGGGSPLHF. In nucleotides, the CDR3 is TGTGCCAGTAGTGGGGGCGGCTCACCCCTCCACTTT. The full variable domain, rest sourced from reference TRBV19 and TRBJ1-6, is DGGITQSPKYLFRKEGQNVTLSCEQNLNHDAMYWYRQDPGQGLRLIYYSQIVNDFQKGDIAEGYSVSREKKESFPLTVTSAQKNPTAFYLCASSGGGSPLHFGNGTRLTVT.

This chain connects TRBV4-2 to TRBJ1-3; D ambiguous. The CDR3 sequence is 17 residues long. CDR1 is LGHNA and CDR2 is YNFKEQ in the germline V gene. Trimming pared 4 bases from V and 7 bases from J, leaving 23 bases between. This chain's CDR3 is CASSLEIPAAGGNTIYF. CDR3 nucleotide sequence: TGTGCCAGCAGCCTGGAAATCCCGGCGGCGGGAGGGAACACCATATATTTT.

The chain couples TRBV6-5 to TRBJ2-3; perhaps TRBD1 as D (7 bases). Trimming removed 5 bases from V and 5 bases from J, with 11 bases in between. The germline V gene has CDR1 MNHEY and CDR2 SVGAGI. The CDR3 loop spans 13 amino acids. The CDR3 reads CASSRQGLDTQYF. The CDR3 DNA follows: TGTGCCAGCAGTAGACAGGGACTAGATACGCAGTATTTT.

In DNA, the CDR3 is TGTGCCAGTAGTTCCCGAGGGGCAGGGGACAACTATGGCTACACCTTC. Its protein product is CASSSRGAGDNYGYTF. The chain has TRBV19 and TRBJ1-2; D is possibly TRBD1 (6 bases). Germline CDR1 and CDR2: LNHDA and SQIVND (reference sequence). Between the trimmed V and J ends, which lost 5 bases and 2 bases, there was a span of 18 bases. This CDR3 spans 16 amino acids.

This clone has a count of ten or more. The chain is built from TRBV5-5 and TRBJ1-4; D is possibly TRBD1 (6 bases). The CDR3 is 14 amino acids. The germline CDR1 and CDR2 sequences are SGHKS and YYEKEE (reference sequence). With 4 bases removed from V and 7 bases from J, the gap between germline ends came to 14 bases. As DNA, the CDR3 is TGTGCCAGCAGCCCAGGGGAACGAGGTGAAAAACTGTTTTTT. It is translated as CASSPGERGEKLFF.